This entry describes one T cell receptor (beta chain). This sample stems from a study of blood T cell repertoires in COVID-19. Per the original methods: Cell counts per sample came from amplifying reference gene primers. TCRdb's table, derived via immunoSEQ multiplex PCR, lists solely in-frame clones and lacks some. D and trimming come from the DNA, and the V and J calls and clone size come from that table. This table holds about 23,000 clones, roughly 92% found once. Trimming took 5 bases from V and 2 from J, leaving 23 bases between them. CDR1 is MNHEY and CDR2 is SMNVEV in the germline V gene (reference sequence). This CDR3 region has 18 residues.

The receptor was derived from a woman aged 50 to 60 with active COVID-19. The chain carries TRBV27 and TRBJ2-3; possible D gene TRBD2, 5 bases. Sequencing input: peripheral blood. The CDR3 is CASSMEAENFLHTDTQYF. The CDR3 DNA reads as TGTGCCAGCAGTATGGAGGCCGAGAACTTCCTCCACACAGATACGCAGTATTTT.